Sequencing of this T cell receptor beta chain was carried out in a study of blood T cell repertoires in COVID-19. Across the study: The analysed material was cDNA or gDNA that came from T cells, B-cell-depleted T cells, or PBMCs.

Produced via immunoSEQ multiplex PCR; TCRdb's table is partial and in-frame only. This sample yields some 320,000 clones, of which 85% are seen a single time; under 2% belongs to the top ten. V dropped 0 bases and J dropped 8; count of bases not matched to a gene: 16. Germline assignment: CDR1 LGHDT and CDR2 YNNKEL (reference sequence). The CDR3 is made up of 20 amino acids. The study drew participants aged about 18 to 89 years from 20 to 30 US areas. Exposed enrollees encountered a COVID-19 case at some point within 2 weeks before study entry. Material for sequencing was PBMCs or T cells enriched from blood (not recorded which). The V gene is TRBV3-1 (or the pseudogene TRBV3-2), the J gene TRBJ2-1, with 13 bases matching TRBD2. The sequence came from a woman in her twenties or thirties who had been exposed to COVID-19. DNA for the CDR3: TGTGCCAGCAGCCAAGAGGGTCGGGGACTAGCGGGATTATTAAAGGATGAGCAGTTCTTC. Its protein product is CASSQEGRGLAGLLKDEQFF.